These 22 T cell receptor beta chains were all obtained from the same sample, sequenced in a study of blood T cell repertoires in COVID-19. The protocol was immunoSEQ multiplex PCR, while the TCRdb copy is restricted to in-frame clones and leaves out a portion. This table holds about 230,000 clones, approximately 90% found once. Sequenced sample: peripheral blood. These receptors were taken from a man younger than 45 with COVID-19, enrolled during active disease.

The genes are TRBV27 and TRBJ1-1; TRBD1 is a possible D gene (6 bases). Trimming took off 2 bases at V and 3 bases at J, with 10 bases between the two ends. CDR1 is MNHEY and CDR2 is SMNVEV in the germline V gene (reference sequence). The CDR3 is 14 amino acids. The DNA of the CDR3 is TGTGCCAGCAGTTTAACACAGGGATACACTGAAGCTTTCTTT. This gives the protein CASSLTQGYTEAFF.

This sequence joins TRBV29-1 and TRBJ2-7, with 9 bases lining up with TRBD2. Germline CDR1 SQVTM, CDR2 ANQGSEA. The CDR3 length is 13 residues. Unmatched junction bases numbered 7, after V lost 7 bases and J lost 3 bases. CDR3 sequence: CSARLAAVYEQYF. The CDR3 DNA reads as TGCAGCGCCCGACTAGCGGCGGTCTACGAGCAGTACTTC.

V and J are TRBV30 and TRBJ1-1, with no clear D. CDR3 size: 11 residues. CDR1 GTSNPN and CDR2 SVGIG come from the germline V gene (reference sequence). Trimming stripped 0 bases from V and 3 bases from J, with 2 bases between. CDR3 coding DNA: TGTGCCTGGAGTGTCTACACTGAAGCTTTCTTT. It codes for CAWSVYTEAFF.

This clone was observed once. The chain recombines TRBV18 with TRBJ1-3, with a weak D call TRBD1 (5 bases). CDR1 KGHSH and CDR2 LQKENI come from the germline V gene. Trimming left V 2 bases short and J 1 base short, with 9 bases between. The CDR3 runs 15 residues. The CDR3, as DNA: TGTGCCAGCTCACCAGGGGCCCAATCTGGAAACACCATATATTTT. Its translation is CASSPGAQSGNTIYF.

CDR3 residues: CASSKGGQGAYEQYF. CDR3 DNA: TGTGCCAGCTCAAAAGGGGGACAGGGGGCCTACGAGCAGTACTTC. The chain employs TRBV28 and TRBJ2-7; the match to TRBD1 covers 11 bases. Germline values: CDR1 MDHEN, CDR2 SYDVKM. The CDR3 consists of 15 residues. The V and J ends lost 8 bases and 2 bases, in that order; junction bases with no gene match: 8.

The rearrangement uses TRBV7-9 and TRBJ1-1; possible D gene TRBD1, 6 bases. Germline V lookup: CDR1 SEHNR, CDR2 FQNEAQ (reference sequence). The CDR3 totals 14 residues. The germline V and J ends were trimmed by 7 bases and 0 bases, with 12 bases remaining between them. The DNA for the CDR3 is TGTGCCAGCACCACAGACAGGATGAACACTGAAGCTTTCTTT. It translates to CASTTDRMNTEAFF.

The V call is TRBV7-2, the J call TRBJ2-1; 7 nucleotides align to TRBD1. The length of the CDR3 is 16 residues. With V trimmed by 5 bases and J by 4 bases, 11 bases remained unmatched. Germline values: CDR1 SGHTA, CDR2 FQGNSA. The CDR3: CASSRPGGGAYNEQFF. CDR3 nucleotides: TGTGCCAGCAGCAGACCAGGGGGTGGGGCGTACAATGAGCAGTTCTTC. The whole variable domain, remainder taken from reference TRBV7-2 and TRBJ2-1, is GAGVSQSPSNKVTEKGKDVELRCDPISGHTALYWYRQSLGQGLEFLIYFQGNSAPDKSGLPSDRFSAERTGGSVSTLTIQRTQQEDSAVYLCASSRPGGGAYNEQFFGPGTRLTVL.

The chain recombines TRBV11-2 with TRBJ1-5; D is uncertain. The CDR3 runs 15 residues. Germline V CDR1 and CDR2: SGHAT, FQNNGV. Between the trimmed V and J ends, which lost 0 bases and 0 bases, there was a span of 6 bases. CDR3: CASSLEYGSNQPQHF. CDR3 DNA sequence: TGTGCCAGCAGCTTAGAATACGGTAGCAATCAGCCCCAGCATTTT. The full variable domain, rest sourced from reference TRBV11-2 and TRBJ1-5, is EAGVAQSPRYKIIEKRQSVAFWCNPISGHATLYWYQQILGQGPKLLIQFQNNGVVDDSQLPKDRFSAERLKGVDSTLKIQPAKLEDSAVYLCASSLEYGSNQPQHFGDGTRLSIL.

The CDR3 loop is CASSPPAGRSTEAFF. CDR3 coding DNA: TGTGCCAGCTCACCACCGGCGGGGAGGAGCACTGAAGCTTTCTTT. The chain employs TRBV18 and TRBJ1-1; D is unresolved. Trimming removed 0 bases at V and 4 bases at J, with 12 bases between. The CDR3 runs to 15 residues. Germline V lookup: CDR1 KGHSH, CDR2 LQKENI.

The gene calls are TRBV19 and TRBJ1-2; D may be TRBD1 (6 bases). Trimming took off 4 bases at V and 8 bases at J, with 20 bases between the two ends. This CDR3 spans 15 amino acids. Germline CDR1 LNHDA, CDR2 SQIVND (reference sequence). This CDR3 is CASSKGETALGGYTF. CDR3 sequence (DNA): TGTGCCAGTAGTAAGGGGGAGACAGCTCTCGGCGGCTACACCTTC.

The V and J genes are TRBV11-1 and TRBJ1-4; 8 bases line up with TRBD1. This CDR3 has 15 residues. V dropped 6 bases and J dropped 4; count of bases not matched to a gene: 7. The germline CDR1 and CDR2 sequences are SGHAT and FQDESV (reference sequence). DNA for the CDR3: TGTGCCAGCAGTCGTCGGGACAGGAGTAATGAAAAACTGTTTTTT. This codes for CASSRRDRSNEKLFF.

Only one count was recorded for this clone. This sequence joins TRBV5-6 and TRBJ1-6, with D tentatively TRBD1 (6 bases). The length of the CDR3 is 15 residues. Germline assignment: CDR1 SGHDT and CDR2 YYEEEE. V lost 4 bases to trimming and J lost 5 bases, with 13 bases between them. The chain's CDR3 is CASSIQGWNNSPLHF. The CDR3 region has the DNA TGTGCCAGCAGCATACAGGGTTGGAATAATTCACCCCTCCACTTT.

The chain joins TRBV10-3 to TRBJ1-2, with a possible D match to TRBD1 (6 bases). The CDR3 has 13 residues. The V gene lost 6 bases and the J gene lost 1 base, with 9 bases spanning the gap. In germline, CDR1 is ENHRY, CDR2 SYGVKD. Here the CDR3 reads CAISAGDNYGYTF. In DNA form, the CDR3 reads TGTGCCATCAGCGCAGGGGATAACTATGGCTACACCTTC.

Here the CDR3 reads CASGLSQALNTEAFF. CDR3 bases: TGTGCCAGCGGCCTTTCACAGGCCTTGAACACTGAAGCTTTCTTT. V usage is TRBV7-2 and J usage is TRBJ1-1; weak D call: TRBD1 (5 bases). CDR3 length: 15 residues. V shed 8 bases and J shed 0 bases, with 16 bases lying between them. Germline V CDR1 and CDR2: SGHTA, FQGNSA.

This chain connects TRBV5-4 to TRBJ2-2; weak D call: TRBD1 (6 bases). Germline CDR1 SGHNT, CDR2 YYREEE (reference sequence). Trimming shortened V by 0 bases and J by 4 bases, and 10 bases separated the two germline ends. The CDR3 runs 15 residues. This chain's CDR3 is CASSLVVGGTGELFF. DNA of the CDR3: TGTGCCAGCAGCTTGGTGGTAGGGGGCACCGGGGAGCTGTTTTTT.

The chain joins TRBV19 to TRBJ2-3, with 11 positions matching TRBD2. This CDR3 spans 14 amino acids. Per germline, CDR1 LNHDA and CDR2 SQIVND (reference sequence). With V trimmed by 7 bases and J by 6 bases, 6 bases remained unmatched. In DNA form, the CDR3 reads TGTGCCAGTAAGACTAGCGGGAATTTGGATACGCAGTATTTT. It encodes CASKTSGNLDTQYF.

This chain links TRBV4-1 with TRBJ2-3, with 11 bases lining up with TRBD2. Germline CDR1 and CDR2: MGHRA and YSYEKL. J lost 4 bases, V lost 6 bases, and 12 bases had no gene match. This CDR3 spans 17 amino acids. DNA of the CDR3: TGCGCCAGCAGACAAAAAATAGCGGGAGGGCCGGCAGATACGCAGTATTTT. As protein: CASRQKIAGGPADTQYF.

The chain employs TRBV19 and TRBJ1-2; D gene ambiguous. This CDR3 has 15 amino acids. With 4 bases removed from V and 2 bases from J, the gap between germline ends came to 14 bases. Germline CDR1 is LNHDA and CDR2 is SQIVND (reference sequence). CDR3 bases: TGTGCCAGTAGTAGCCAATACGGGGAAAACTATGGCTACACCTTC. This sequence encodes CASSSQYGENYGYTF.

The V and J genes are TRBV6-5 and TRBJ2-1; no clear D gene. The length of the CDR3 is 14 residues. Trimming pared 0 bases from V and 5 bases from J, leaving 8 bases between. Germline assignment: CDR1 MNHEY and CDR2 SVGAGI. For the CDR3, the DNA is TGTGCCAGCAGTTACTCGTGGCAGAACAATGAGCAGTTCTTC. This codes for CASSYSWQNNEQFF.

This chain's CDR3 is CASSLSQGSAQPQHF. The CDR3 DNA follows: TGTGCCAGCAGTTTATCACAGGGGTCTGCTCAGCCCCAGCATTTT. V is TRBV27 and J is TRBJ1-5; 7 bases agree with TRBD1. The CDR3 runs 15 residues. The germline V gene encodes CDR1 MNHEY and CDR2 SMNVEV (reference sequence). With 0 bases clipped from V and 6 bases from J, the junction kept 5 bases outside the gene matches.

The CDR3 loop is CSVHRQGARGTEAFF. CDR3 sequence (DNA): TGCAGCGTTCATAGACAGGGGGCGCGAGGCACTGAAGCTTTCTTT. The chain couples TRBV29-1 to TRBJ1-1; 10 bases fit TRBD1. Germline CDR1 is SQVTM and CDR2 is ANQGSEA. Trimming took 5 bases from V and 4 from J; bases not matched to a gene: 10. The CDR3 has 15 residues.

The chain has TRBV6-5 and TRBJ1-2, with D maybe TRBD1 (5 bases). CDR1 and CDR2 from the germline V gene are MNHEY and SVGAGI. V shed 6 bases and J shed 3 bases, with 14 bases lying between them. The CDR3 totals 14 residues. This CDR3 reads CASRRQRRDYGYTF. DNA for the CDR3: TGTGCCAGCAGAAGACAGCGAAGAGACTATGGCTACACCTTC.